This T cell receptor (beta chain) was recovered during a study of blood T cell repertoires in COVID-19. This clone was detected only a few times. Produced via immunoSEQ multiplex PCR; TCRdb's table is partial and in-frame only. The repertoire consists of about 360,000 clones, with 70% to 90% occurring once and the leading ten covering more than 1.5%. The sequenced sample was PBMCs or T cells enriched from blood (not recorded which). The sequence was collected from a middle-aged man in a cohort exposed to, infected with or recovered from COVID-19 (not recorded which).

In DNA, the CDR3 is TGTGCCAGCAGCCAAGATCTGGGGCGGGAGCTTACCTACGAGCAGTACTTC. Its protein product is CASSQDLGRELTYEQYF. This sequence joins TRBV4-2 and TRBJ2-7; 7 nucleotides agree with TRBD2. Trimming removed 0 bases from V and 2 bases from J; junction bases left unmatched: 10. CDR3 size: 17 residues. The V gene's germline CDR1 is LGHNA and CDR2 YNFKEQ.